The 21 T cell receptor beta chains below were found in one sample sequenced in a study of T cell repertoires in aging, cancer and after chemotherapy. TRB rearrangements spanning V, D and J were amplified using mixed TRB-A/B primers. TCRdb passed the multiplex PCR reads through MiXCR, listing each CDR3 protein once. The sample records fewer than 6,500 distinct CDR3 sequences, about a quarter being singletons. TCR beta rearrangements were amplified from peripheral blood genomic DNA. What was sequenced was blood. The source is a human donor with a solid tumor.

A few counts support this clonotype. The CDR3 DNA is TGCGCCAGCAGCGAAGGGACTACGACGAGCACAGATACGCAGTATTTT. This codes for CASSEGTTTSTDTQYF. This chain links TRBV5-1 with TRBJ2-3; 7 bases are shared with TRBD2. This CDR3 has 16 amino acids. The V segment lost 4 bases and the J segment 0 bases; nucleotides outside the gene matches: 8. Germline loops: CDR1 SGHRS, CDR2 YFSETQ.

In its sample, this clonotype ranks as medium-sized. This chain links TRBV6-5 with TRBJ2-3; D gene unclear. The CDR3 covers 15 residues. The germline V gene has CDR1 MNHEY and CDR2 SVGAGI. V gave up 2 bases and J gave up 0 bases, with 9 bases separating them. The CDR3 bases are TGTGCCAGCAGTTACGGCGGTCGTAGCACAGATACGCAGTATTTT. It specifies CASSYGGRSTDTQYF.

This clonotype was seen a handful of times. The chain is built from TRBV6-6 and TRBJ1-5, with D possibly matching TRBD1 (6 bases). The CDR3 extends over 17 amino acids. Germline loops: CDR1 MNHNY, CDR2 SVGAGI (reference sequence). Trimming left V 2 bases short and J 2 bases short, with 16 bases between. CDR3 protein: CASSYQTGPGGNQPQHF. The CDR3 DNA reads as TGTGCCAGCAGTTACCAGACAGGCCCCGGCGGCAATCAGCCCCAGCATTTT.

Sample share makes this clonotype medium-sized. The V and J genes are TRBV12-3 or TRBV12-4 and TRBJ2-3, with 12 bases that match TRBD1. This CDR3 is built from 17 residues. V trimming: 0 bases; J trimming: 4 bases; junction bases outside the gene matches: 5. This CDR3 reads CASSLALGDRGPDTQYF. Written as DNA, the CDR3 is TGTGCCAGCAGTTTAGCGCTGGGGGACAGGGGGCCAGATACGCAGTATTTT.

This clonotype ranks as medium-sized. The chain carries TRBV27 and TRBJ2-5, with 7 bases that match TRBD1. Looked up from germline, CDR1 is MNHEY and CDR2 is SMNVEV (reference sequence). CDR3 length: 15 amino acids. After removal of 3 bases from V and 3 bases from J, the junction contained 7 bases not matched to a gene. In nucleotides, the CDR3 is TGTGCCAGCAGTTTGTCCTACAGGGGAGAAGAGACCCAGTACTTC. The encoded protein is CASSLSYRGEETQYF.

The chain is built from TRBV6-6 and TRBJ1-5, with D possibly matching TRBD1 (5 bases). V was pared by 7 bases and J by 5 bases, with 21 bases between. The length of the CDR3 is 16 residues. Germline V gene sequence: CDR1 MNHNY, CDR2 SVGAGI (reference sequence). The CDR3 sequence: CASTEGRGRVDQPQHF. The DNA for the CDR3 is TGTGCCAGCACCGAAGGGAGGGGTAGGGTAGATCAGCCCCAGCATTTT.

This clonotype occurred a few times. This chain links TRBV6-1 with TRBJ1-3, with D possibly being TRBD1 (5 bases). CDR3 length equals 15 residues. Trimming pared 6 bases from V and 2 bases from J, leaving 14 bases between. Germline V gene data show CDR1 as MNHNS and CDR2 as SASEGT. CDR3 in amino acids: CASRRGDLAGNTIYF. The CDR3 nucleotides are TGTGCCAGCAGAAGGGGAGACCTCGCTGGAAACACCATATATTTT.

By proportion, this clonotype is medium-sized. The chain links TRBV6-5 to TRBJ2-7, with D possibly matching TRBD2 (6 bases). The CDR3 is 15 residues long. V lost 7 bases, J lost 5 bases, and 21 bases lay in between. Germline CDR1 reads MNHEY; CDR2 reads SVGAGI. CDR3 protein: CASTIADPLYDEQYF. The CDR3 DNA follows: TGTGCCAGCACCATAGCGGACCCCCTTTACGACGAGCAGTACTTC.

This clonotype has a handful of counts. The CDR3 region is CSAPPRGGSGDEQYF. DNA for the CDR3: TGCAGTGCTCCTCCACGGGGTGGTAGCGGCGACGAGCAGTACTTC. This sequence joins TRBV20-1 and TRBJ2-7, with D possibly TRBD2 on 6 matching bases. CDR1 and CDR2 (germline): DFQATT, SNEGSKA (reference sequence). V was cut by 5 bases and J by 5 bases, with 22 bases left in between. The CDR3 has 15 residues.

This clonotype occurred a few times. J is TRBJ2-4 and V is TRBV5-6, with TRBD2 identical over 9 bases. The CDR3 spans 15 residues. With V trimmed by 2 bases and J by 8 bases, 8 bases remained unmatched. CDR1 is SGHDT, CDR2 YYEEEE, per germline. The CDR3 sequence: CASSLEGREGYIQYF. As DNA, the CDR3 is TGTGCCAGCAGCTTAGAAGGGCGGGAGGGCTACATTCAGTACTTC.

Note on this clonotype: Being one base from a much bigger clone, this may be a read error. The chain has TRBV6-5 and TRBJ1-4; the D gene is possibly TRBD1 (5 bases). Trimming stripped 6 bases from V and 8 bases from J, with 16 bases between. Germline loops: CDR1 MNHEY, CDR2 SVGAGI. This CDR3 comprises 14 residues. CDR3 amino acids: CASSLGGSREKLFF. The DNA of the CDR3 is TGTGCCAGCAGCCTTGGGGGGAGTCGAGAAAAACTGTTTTTT.

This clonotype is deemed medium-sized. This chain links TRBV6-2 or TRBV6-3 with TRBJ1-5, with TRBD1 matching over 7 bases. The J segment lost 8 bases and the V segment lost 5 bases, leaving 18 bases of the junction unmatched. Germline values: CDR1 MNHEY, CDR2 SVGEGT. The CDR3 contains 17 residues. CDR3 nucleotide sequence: TGTGCCAGCAGTAAGACAACGGGACAGCGGGTGGCCAAGCCCCAGCATTTT. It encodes CASSKTTGQRVAKPQHF.

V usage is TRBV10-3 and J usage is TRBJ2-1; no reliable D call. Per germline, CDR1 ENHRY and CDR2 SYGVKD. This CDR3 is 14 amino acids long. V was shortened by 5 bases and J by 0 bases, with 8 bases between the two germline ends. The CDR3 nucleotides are TGTGCCATCAGTCGGACGAGCTCCTACAATGAGCAGTTCTTC. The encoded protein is CAISRTSSYNEQFF.

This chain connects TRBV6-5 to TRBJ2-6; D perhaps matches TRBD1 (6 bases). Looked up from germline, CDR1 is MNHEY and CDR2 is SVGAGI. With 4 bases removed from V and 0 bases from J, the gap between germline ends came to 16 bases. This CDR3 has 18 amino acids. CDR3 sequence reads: CASSSSGVRSSGANVLTF. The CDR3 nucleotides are TGTGCCAGCAGTTCATCAGGGGTCAGGAGCTCTGGGGCCAACGTCCTGACTTTC.

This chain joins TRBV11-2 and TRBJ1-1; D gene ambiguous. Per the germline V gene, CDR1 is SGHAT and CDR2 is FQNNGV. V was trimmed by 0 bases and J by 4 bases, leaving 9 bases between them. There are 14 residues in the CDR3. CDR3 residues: CASSLDRPGTEAFF. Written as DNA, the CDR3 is TGTGCCAGCAGCTTAGATAGGCCAGGCACTGAAGCTTTCTTT.

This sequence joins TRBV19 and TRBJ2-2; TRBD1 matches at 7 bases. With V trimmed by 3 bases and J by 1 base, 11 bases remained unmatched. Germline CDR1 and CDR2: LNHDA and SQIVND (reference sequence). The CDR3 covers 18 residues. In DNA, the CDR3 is TGTGCCAGTAGTATGATGGGCCAGGGGGTTTGGAACACCGGGGAGCTGTTTTTT. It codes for CASSMMGQGVWNTGELFF.

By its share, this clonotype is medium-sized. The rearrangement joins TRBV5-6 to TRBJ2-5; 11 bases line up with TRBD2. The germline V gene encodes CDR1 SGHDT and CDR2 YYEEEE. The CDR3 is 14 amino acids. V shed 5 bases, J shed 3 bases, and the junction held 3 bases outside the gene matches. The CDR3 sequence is CASSTGLAEETQYF. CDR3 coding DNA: TGTGCCAGCAGTACGGGACTAGCGGAAGAGACCCAGTACTTC.

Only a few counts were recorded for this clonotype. CDR3 region: CASSFDRNYGYTF. DNA of the CDR3: TGTGCCAGCAGTTTCGACAGAAACTATGGCTACACCTTC. This chain connects TRBV12-3 or TRBV12-4 to TRBJ1-2; a weak D match, TRBD1 (5 bases). Trimming cost V 3 bases and J 2 bases, with 7 bases left between them. The CDR3 sequence is 13 residues long.

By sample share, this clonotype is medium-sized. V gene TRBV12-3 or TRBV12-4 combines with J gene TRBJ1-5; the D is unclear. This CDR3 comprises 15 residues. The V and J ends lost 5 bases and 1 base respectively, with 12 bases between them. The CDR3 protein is CASSRKRRSNQPQHF. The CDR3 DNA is TGTGCCAGCAGTCGAAAGCGGAGGAGCAATCAGCCCCAGCATTTT.

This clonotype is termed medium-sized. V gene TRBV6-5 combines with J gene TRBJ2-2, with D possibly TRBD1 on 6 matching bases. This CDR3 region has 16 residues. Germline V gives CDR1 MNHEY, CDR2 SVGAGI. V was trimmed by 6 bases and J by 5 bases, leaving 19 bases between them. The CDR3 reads CASSWLTGKNTGELFF. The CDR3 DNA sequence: TGTGCCAGCAGCTGGCTAACAGGGAAAAATACCGGGGAGCTGTTTTTT.

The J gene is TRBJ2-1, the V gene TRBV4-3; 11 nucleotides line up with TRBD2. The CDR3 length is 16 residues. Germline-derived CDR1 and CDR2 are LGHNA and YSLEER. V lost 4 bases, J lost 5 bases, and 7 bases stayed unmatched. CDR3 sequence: CASSLGIAGGNNEQFF. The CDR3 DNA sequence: TGCGCCAGCAGCCTAGGAATAGCGGGAGGGAACAATGAGCAGTTCTTC.